This paragraph covers one TCR beta chain sequence. Antigen: not known. Profiled with immunoSEQ multiplex PCR; TCRdb holds only in-frame clones, not every one. The table has about 2 million clones, over 85% seen once. The entry originates in a study of shared clonotypes between healthy human individuals. Overall study findings and caveats: The low donor count limited represented genetic and exposure-history diversity.

V lost 5 bases, J lost 8 bases, and 22 bases stayed unmatched. CDR1 SNHLY and CDR2 FYNNEI come from the germline V gene. The length of the CDR3 is 19 residues. It was CD45RO-negative cells, positively selected for CCR7, that made up naive CD8 cells, with terminally differentiated effector memory CD45RA+ cells excluded. The receptor's source is a young man in good health. The specimen sequenced was naive CD8+ T cells sorted from blood. This chain joins TRBV2 and TRBJ2-1; TRBD2 aligns across 9 bases. In DNA, the CDR3 is TGTGCCAGCAGTCCGTATTCCCCCCAGGGCGGGGGGGCGGTGGATGAGCAGTTCTTC. It encodes CASSPYSPQGGGAVDEQFF.